Presented here are 22 T cell receptor beta chains from one specimen sequenced in a study of cytomegalovirus exposure and HLA in healthy donors. Vbeta (60) and Jbeta (13) primers were used in the PCR. Produced via immunoSEQ multiplex PCR; TCRdb's table is partial and in-frame only. The table shows some 110,000 clones, with roughly 71% occurring only once. The specimen was PBMCs. The receptors come from a male donor in good health and CMV-seropositive.

The CDR3 coding sequence is TGCGCCAGCAGCCAAGCAATGAGGAGCTACGAGCAGTACTTC. Its protein is CASSQAMRSYEQYF. This chain links TRBV4-3 with TRBJ2-7; D gene ambiguous. The germline CDR1 and CDR2 sequences are LGHNA and YSLEER. The CDR3 runs to 14 residues. Trimming pared 1 base from V and 3 bases from J, leaving 10 bases between.

V and J are TRBV30 and TRBJ2-7, with D tentatively TRBD2 (6 bases). Trimming removed 3 bases from V and 1 base from J, with 19 bases in between. The CDR3 covers 16 residues. The germline gives CDR1 GTSNPN, CDR2 SVGIG (reference sequence). CDR3 in DNA: TGTGCCTGGAGGGAGTTGGGTAGCGGACATTCCTACGAGCAGTACTTC. It translates to CAWRELGSGHSYEQYF.

This rearrangement joins TRBV11-2 to TRBJ2-1; the D gene is possibly TRBD2 (6 bases). Germline loops: CDR1 SGHAT, CDR2 FQNNGV. The CDR3 is 14 residues long. V gave up 0 bases and J gave up 4 bases, with 7 bases separating them. CDR3 in DNA: TGTGCCAGCAGCTTAGATCGGGGGTACAATGAGCAGTTCTTC. Protein sequence: CASSLDRGYNEQFF.

The V gene is TRBV7-2, the J gene TRBJ1-6; 7 bases are a match to TRBD1. This CDR3 is 16 amino acids long. J gave up 5 bases and V 4 bases, and 8 bases lay outside the gene matches. Germline assignment: CDR1 SGHTA and CDR2 FQGNSA. The CDR3 is CASSSNRGQNNSPLHF. The CDR3 DNA follows: TGTGCCAGCAGCTCGAACAGGGGCCAGAATAATTCACCCCTCCACTTT. Using reference TRBV7-2 and TRBJ1-6 for the parts outside the CDR3, the full variable domain is GAGVSQSPSNKVTEKGKDVELRCDPISGHTALYWYRQSLGQGLEFLIYFQGNSAPDKSGLPSDRFSAERTGGSVSTLTIQRTQQEDSAVYLCASSSNRGQNNSPLHFGNGTRLTVT.

The gene calls are TRBV19 and TRBJ1-1, with D tentatively TRBD1 (6 bases). Trimming cost V 7 bases and J 3 bases, with 15 bases left between them. Germline V gene lookup returns CDR1 LNHDA and CDR2 SQIVND (reference sequence). The CDR3 runs 14 residues. The CDR3 loop reads CASMTDRLYTEAFF. For the CDR3, the DNA is TGTGCCAGTATGACGGACAGACTTTACACTGAAGCTTTCTTT.

The chain joins TRBV9 to TRBJ2-2; 8 bases line up with TRBD2. The CDR3 is 16 residues long. Losses at the gene ends were 4 bases for V and 0 bases for J; bases not matched to a gene: 5. Germline V gene lookup returns CDR1 SGDLS and CDR2 YYNGEE. CDR3 sequence: CASSMWTSPNTGELFF. The CDR3 DNA reads as TGTGCCAGCAGCATGTGGACTAGCCCGAACACCGGGGAGCTGTTTTTT.

The chain couples TRBV7-9 to TRBJ1-6, with D possibly being TRBD1 (5 bases). The germline CDR1 and CDR2 sequences are SEHNR and FQNEAQ (reference sequence). The CDR3 covers 15 residues. V was cut by 8 bases and J by 8 bases, with 19 bases left in between. The CDR3 sequence is CASRSTAPSDSPLHF. The CDR3 coding sequence is TGTGCCAGCCGTTCGACAGCCCCTAGTGATTCACCCCTCCACTTT.

The chain couples TRBV7-2 to TRBJ1-1, with 9 positions matching TRBD1. Germline V gives CDR1 SGHTA, CDR2 FQGNSA. The V gene end was trimmed by 6 bases and the J gene end by 6 bases; junction bases not matched to a gene: 11. CDR3 length: 15 residues. CDR3 in DNA: TGTGCCAGCAGTTACGATCCGGGACAGGGCCCTGAAGCTTTCTTT. Translating it yields CASSYDPGQGPEAFF. Together with reference TRBV7-2 and TRBJ1-1, the CDR3 gives the full variable domain: GAGVSQSPSNKVTEKGKDVELRCDPISGHTALYWYRQSLGQGLEFLIYFQGNSAPDKSGLPSDRFSAERTGGSVSTLTIQRTQQEDSAVYLCASSYDPGQGPEAFFGQGTRLTVV.

This clone was seen a handful of times. The V call is TRBV5-6, the J call TRBJ1-2; 8 bases are a match to TRBD1. The CDR3 sequence is 17 residues long. Trimming removed 0 bases from V and 5 bases from J; junction bases left unmatched: 12. Germline V CDR1 and CDR2: SGHDT, YYEEEE. This CDR3 reads CASSLAGQGGLVYGYTF. In DNA form, the CDR3 reads TGTGCCAGCAGCTTGGCCGGACAGGGTGGCTTGGTGTATGGCTACACCTTC.

The J gene is TRBJ1-1, the V gene TRBV5-1, with D perhaps matching TRBD1 (6 bases). This CDR3 has 15 residues. V was trimmed by 4 bases and J by 3 bases, leaving 16 bases between them. CDR1 SGHRS and CDR2 YFSETQ come from the germline V gene. In nucleotides, the CDR3 is TGCGCCAGCAGCCCCCGAGGGGGATTGGACACTGAAGCTTTCTTT. This encodes CASSPRGGLDTEAFF. The full variable domain, in which reference TRBV5-1 and TRBJ1-1 provide the parts outside the CDR3, is KAGVTQTPRYLIKTRGQQVTLSCSPISGHRSVSWYQQTPGQGLQFLFEYFSETQRNKGNFPGRFSGRQFSNSRSEMNVSTLELGDSALYLCASSPRGGLDTEAFFGQGTRLTVV.

The table lists this clone with a few counts. The chain uses TRBV6-5 and TRBJ1-6; TRBD1 matches 8 bases. V shed 0 bases and J 8 bases; nucleotides not matched to a gene: 3. Germline V gene lookup returns CDR1 MNHEY and CDR2 SVGAGI. The length of the CDR3 is 15 residues. The CDR3 protein is CASSYSRDRYSPLHF. The CDR3 DNA is TGTGCCAGCAGTTACTCGAGGGACAGGTATTCACCCCTCCACTTT.

This chain links TRBV7-9 with TRBJ1-2; 7 positions match TRBD1. Germline V gene sequence: CDR1 SEHNR, CDR2 FQNEAQ (reference sequence). This CDR3 region has 14 residues. V lost 1 base, J lost 2 bases, and 1 base stayed unmatched. CDR3 region: CASSLGQGNYGYTF. The DNA for the CDR3 is TGTGCCAGCAGCTTAGGACAGGGAAACTATGGCTACACCTTC.

This sequence joins TRBV29-1 and TRBJ2-3; D may be TRBD1 (6 bases). Germline CDR1 is SQVTM and CDR2 is ANQGSEA. The CDR3 has 14 residues. CDR3 sequence (DNA): TGCAGAAGCAGAAGGGACATAGGAGCAGATACGCAGTATTTT. This sequence encodes CRSRRDIGADTQYF.

V and J are TRBV29-1 and TRBJ1-3, with D possibly being TRBD1 (5 bases). The germline CDR1 and CDR2 sequences are SQVTM and ANQGSEA. V was pared by 0 bases and J by 5 bases, with 11 bases between. The CDR3 spans 14 residues. The CDR3 loop reads CSVEDPRVRNTIYF. The CDR3 nucleotides read TGCAGCGTTGAAGATCCCAGGGTTAGAAACACCATATATTTT.

CDR3 nucleotides: TGTGCCAGCAGTTTTCTGGCGCGGGTGGGCTACGAGCAGTACTTC. Amino acids: CASSFLARVGYEQYF. V usage is TRBV28 and J usage is TRBJ2-7; possibly TRBD2 for D (5 bases). V lost 3 bases and J 3 bases, leaving 15 bases between the germline ends. This CDR3 is 15 amino acids long. Germline values: CDR1 MDHEN, CDR2 SYDVKM.

Details on this clone: Different DNA sequences within this sample yield the same CDR3. The gene calls are TRBV5-1 and TRBJ2-7, with TRBD1 matching over 11 bases. This CDR3 region has 14 residues. Germline V gene lookup returns CDR1 SGHRS and CDR2 YFSETQ. V lost 3 bases and J lost 3; bases outside the gene matches: 2. In nucleotides, the CDR3 is TGCGCCAGCAGCTCCGGGACAGGGGGCTACGAGCAGTACTTC. Its translation: CASSSGTGGYEQYF.

The chain recombines TRBV28 with TRBJ1-4, with 9 bases lining up with TRBD1. The germline CDR1 and CDR2 sequences are MDHEN and SYDVKM. The V and J ends lost 5 bases and 5 bases, in that order; junction bases with no gene match: 6. The CDR3 totals 15 residues. The CDR3 sequence: CASSNTGTGNEKLFF. The CDR3 DNA follows: TGTGCCAGCAGTAATACGGGGACAGGGAATGAAAAACTGTTTTTT.

The V call is TRBV5-1, the J call TRBJ2-5; D not resolved. The germline V gene has CDR1 SGHRS and CDR2 YFSETQ. V lost 2 bases and J 0 bases, leaving 11 bases between the germline ends. This CDR3 contains 15 residues. CDR3 sequence (DNA): TGCGCCAGCAGCTTACTGGGCCCCGACCAAGAGACCCAGTACTTC. This codes for CASSLLGPDQETQYF.

The chain links TRBV9 to TRBJ2-7; possible D gene TRBD2, 7 bases. The CDR3 loop spans 14 amino acids. Trimming removed 4 bases at V and 5 bases at J, with 16 bases between. CDR1 SGDLS and CDR2 YYNGEE come from the germline V gene. The CDR3 DNA sequence: TGTGCCAGCAGCATCGGAGGGGGGGCCGACGAGCAGTACTTC. Its protein product is CASSIGGGADEQYF.

This chain uses TRBV28 with TRBJ2-5, with a possible D match to TRBD2 (5 bases). The CDR3 is 14 residues long. Germline lookup yields CDR1 MDHEN and CDR2 SYDVKM. V lost 8 bases and J lost 2, with 15 bases in between. Written as DNA, the CDR3 is TGTGCCAGCCATAGCTTCGGGATACAAGAGACCCAGTACTTC. It encodes CASHSFGIQETQYF.

The chain employs TRBV30 and TRBJ1-1; 9 nucleotides agree with TRBD1. Looked up from germline, CDR1 is GTSNPN and CDR2 is SVGIG (reference sequence). Losses at the gene ends were 2 bases for V and 5 bases for J; bases not matched to a gene: 6. The CDR3 has 14 amino acids. Here the CDR3 DNA reads TGTGCCTGGAGTCCACAGGGGGCTTGGACTGAAGCTTTCTTT. Translating gives CAWSPQGAWTEAFF. The entire variable domain, with the rest obtained from reference TRBV30 and TRBJ1-1, is as follows: SQTIHQWPATLVQPVGSPLSLECTVEGTSNPNLYWYRQAAGRGLQLLFYSVGIGQISSEVPQNLSASRPQDRQFILSSKKLLLSDSGFYLCAWSPQGAWTEAFFGQGTRLTVV.

The chain couples TRBV6-7 to TRBJ2-5; the D gene is possibly TRBD2 (6 bases). TRBV6-7 is given ORF status, its function remaining uncertain. The CDR3 runs to 17 residues. Between the trimmed V and J ends, which lost 6 bases and 4 bases, there was a span of 24 bases. Written as DNA, the CDR3 is TGTGCCAGCAGCCCTTGGGGGGTGAATTTAGTGGGAGAGACCCAGTACTTC. Translation gives CASSPWGVNLVGETQYF.